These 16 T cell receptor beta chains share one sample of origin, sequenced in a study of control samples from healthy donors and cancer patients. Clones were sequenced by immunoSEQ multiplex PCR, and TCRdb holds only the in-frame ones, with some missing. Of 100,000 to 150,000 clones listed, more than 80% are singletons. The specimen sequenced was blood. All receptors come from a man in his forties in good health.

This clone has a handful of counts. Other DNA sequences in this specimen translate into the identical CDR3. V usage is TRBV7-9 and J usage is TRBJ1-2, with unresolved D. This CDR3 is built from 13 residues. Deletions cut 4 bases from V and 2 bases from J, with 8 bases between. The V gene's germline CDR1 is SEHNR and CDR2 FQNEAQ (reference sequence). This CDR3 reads CASSSVLNYGYTF. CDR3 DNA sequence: TGTGCCAGCAGCTCCGTGTTAAACTATGGCTACACCTTC.

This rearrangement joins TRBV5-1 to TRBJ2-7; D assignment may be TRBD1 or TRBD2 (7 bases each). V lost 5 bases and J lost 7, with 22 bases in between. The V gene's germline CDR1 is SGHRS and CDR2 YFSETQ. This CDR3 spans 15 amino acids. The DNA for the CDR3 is TGCGCCAGCAGAAGCAGACAGGGAGGGAGTTTAGAGCAGTACTTC. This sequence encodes CASRSRQGGSLEQYF.

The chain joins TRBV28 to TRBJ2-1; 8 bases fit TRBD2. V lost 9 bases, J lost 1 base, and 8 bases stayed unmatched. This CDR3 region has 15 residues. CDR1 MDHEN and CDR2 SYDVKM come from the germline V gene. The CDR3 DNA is TGTGCCAGTCTAATTACTAGCGGATCCTACAATGAGCAGTTCTTC. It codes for CASLITSGSYNEQFF.

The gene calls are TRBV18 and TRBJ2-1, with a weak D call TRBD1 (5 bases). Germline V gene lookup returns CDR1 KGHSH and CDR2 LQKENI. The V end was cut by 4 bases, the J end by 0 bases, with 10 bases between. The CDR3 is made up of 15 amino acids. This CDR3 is CASSQDKSSYNEQFF. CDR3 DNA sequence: TGTGCCAGCTCACAGGACAAGAGCTCCTACAATGAGCAGTTCTTC.

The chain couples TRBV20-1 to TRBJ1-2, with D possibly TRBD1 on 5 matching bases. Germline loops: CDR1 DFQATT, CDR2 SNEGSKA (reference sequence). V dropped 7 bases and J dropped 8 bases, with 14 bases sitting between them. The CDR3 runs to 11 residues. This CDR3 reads CSDNRLGGYTF. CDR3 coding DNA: TGCAGTGATAACAGGCTGGGAGGCTACACCTTC.

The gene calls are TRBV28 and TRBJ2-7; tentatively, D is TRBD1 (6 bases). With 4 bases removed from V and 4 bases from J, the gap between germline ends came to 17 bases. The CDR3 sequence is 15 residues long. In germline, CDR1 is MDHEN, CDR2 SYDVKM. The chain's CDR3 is CASSSPGTPNYEQYF. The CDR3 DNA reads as TGTGCCAGCAGTTCCCCCGGGACACCCAATTACGAGCAGTACTTC. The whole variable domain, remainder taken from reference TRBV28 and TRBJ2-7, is DVKVTQSSRYLVKRTGEKVFLECVQDMDHENMFWYRQDPGLGLRLIYFSYDVKMKEKGDIPEGYSVSREKKERFSLILESASTNQTSMYLCASSSPGTPNYEQYFGPGTRLTVT.

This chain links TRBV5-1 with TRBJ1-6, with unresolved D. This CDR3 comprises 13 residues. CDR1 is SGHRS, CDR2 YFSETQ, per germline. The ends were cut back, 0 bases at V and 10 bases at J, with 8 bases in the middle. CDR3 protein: CASSLARLSPLHF. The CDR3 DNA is TGCGCCAGCAGCTTGGCCAGGCTCTCACCCCTCCACTTT.

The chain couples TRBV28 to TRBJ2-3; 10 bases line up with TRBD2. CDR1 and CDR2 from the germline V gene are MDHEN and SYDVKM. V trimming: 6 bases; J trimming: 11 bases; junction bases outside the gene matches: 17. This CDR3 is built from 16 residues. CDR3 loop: CASSTRGSGGRGGQYF. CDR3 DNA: TGTGCCAGCAGCACCCGGGGTAGCGGGGGGCGTGGCGGGCAGTATTTT. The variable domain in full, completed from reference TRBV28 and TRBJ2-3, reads DVKVTQSSRYLVKRTGEKVFLECVQDMDHENMFWYRQDPGLGLRLIYFSYDVKMKEKGDIPEGYSVSREKKERFSLILESASTNQTSMYLCASSTRGSGGRGGQYFGPGTRLTVL.

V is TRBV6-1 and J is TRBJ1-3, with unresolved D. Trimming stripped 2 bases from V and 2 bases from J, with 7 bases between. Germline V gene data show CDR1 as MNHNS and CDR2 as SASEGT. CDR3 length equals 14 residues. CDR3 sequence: CASSERRTGNTIYF. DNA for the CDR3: TGTGCCAGCAGTGAACGGAGGACTGGAAACACCATATATTTT.

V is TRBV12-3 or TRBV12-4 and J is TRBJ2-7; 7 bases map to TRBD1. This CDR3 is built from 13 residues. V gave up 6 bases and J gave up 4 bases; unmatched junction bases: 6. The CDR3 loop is CASRVTGSYEQYF. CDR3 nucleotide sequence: TGTGCCAGCAGGGTGACAGGGTCGTACGAGCAGTACTTC.

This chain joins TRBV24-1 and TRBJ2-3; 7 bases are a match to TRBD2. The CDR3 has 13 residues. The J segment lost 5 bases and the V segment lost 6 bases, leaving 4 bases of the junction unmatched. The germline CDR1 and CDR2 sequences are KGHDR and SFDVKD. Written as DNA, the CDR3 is TGTGCCACCAGTTGGAGCGGGGTAGATACGCAGTATTTT. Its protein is CATSWSGVDTQYF.

The CDR3 is CASSDPGGDAGAFF. The CDR3 DNA reads as TGCGCCAGCAGCGACCCCGGGGGAGACGCAGGAGCTTTCTTT. V and J are TRBV5-1 and TRBJ1-1; D possibly corresponds to TRBD1 (5 bases). The germline V gene encodes CDR1 SGHRS and CDR2 YFSETQ. The CDR3 totals 14 residues. The V end lost 4 bases, the J end lost 10 bases, and 20 bases lay between the germline ends.

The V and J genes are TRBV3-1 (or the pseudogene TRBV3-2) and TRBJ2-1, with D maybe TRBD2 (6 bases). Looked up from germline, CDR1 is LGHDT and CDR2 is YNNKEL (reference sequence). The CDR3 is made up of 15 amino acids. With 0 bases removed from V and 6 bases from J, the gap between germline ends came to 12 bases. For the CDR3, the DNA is TGTGCCAGCAGCCAAGACGGACTATCAGGCAATGAGCAGTTCTTC. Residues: CASSQDGLSGNEQFF.

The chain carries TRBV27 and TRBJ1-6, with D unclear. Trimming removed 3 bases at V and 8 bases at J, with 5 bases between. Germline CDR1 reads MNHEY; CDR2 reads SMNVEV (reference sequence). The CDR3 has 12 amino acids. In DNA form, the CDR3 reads TGTGCCAGCAGTTTCAAAGATTCACCCCTCCACTTT. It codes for CASSFKDSPLHF.

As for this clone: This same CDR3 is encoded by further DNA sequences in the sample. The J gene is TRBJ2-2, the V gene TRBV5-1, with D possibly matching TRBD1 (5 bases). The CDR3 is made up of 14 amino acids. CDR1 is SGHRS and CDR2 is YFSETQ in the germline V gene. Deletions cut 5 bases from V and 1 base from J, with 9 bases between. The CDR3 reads CASSYQGNTGELFF. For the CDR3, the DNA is TGCGCCAGCAGTTATCAGGGGAACACCGGGGAGCTGTTTTTT.

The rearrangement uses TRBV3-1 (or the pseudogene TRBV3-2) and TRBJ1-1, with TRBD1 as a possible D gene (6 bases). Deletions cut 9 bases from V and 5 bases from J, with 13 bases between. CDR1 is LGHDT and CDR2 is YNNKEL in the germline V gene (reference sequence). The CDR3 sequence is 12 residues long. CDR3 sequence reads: CASRGAGTEAFF. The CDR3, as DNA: TGTGCCAGTAGGGGGGCTGGAACTGAAGCTTTCTTT.